The clone carrying this T cell receptor beta chain was detected many times. The antigen is unknown. CDR1 is MNHEY, CDR2 SMNVEV, per germline (reference sequence). Trimming cost V 2 bases and J 5 bases; bases outside gene matches: 14. The CDR3 loop spans 18 amino acids. The data derive from a study of regulatory T cells in long-lasting Graves disease. Whole-study results and caveats: Persistent disease preferred TRBV28, TRBJ1-2 and TRBJ2-5. A reduction in accuracy may have resulted from the small sample size.

Time point described: newly diagnosed GD, antithyroid drugs for less than 3 months. TCR sequences were obtained from RNA taken from PBMCs. According to the study, TCR beta libraries were built with iRepertoire HTBI primers and CDR3-region Arm-PCR. TCRdb analysed the multiplex PCR reads with MiXCR anew, one entry per CDR3 protein. The table has about 540,000 distinct CDR3 sequences, about 13% seen once. These data were also reused for a study on T cells in Graves' hyperthyroidism and ophthalmopathy. That report adds: RT-PCR in the first round (using the HTBI primer set) targeted the TCR CDR3.

The receptor was isolated from a man aged 30 to 45 with Graves disease. Specimen: peripheral blood mononuclear cells (PBMCs), collected at new diagnosis, from a patient treated with antithyroid drugs. The gene calls are TRBV27 and TRBJ2-3, with TRBD2 matching over 9 bases. CDR3 amino acids: CASSLAARAGGPEDTQYF. The CDR3 nucleotides read TGTGCCAGCAGTTTAGCGGCGAGGGCGGGAGGGCCTGAAGATACGCAGTATTTT.